The rows below give T cell receptor beta chains drawn from one sample of a study of blood T cells in healthy people across ages. TCRdb used MiXCR to reprocess the 5' RACE reads, holding one entry per CDR3 protein. In the table there are some 1 million distinct CDR3 sequences, less than 50% of which are singletons. Sequenced: blood. These receptors were collected from a woman in her sixties in good health. The CDR3 runs from the conserved cysteine through the conserved F or W. A D gene is named only where the DNA matches it firmly. A row's size may be missing; if present it is once, few, many or a size class.

j_gene: TRBJ2-1; abundance: many; d_gene: NA; v_gene: TRBV7-8; CDR3aa: CASSLAAHFGQTSNEQFF; CDR3nt: TGTGCCAGCAGCTTAGCCGCACATTTTGGACAGACGAGCAATGAGCAGTTCTTC
j_gene: TRBJ2-3; abundance: NA; d_gene: NA; v_gene: TRBV4-1; CDR3aa: CASSRGDTRYF; CDR3nt: TGCGCCAGCAGCCGCGGGGATACGCGGTATTTT
j_gene: TRBJ2-3; abundance: NA; d_gene: NA; v_gene: TRBV20-1; CDR3aa: CSVPPPLITDTQYF; CDR3nt: TGCAGTGTTCCCCCCCCGCTTATCACAGATACGCAGTATTTT
j_gene: TRBJ2-3; abundance: NA; d_gene: NA; v_gene: TRBV3-1; CDR3aa: CASSQDPRGLPHTQYF; CDR3nt: TGTGCCAGCAGCCAAGATCCGAGGGGACTTCCCCATACGCAGTATTTT
j_gene: TRBJ1-2; abundance: few; d_gene: NA; v_gene: TRBV10-3; CDR3aa: CAISENRVHNYGYTF; CDR3nt: TGTGCCATCAGTGAGAACAGGGTTCATAACTATGGCTACACCTTC
j_gene: TRBJ1-1; abundance: NA; d_gene: NA; v_gene: TRBV10-2; CDR3aa: CASSDSNTEAFF; CDR3nt: TGCGCCAGCAGTGACTCGAACACTGAAGCTTTCTTT
j_gene: TRBJ2-7; abundance: NA; d_gene: NA; v_gene: TRBV7-9; CDR3aa: CASSSGQGHRSTYEQYF; CDR3nt: TGTGCCAGCAGCTCCGGCCAGGGACACCGTTCCACCTACGAGCAGTACTTC
j_gene: TRBJ2-7; abundance: NA; d_gene: TRBD1; v_gene: TRBV6-2/TRBV6-3; CDR3aa: CASSYPVRNRGRQSYEQYF; CDR3nt: TGTGCCAGCAGTTACCCCGTTCGAAACAGGGGGCGCCAATCCTACGAGCAGTACTTC
j_gene: TRBJ2-7; abundance: few; d_gene: TRBD2; v_gene: TRBV24-1; CDR3aa: CATSDLRIAGESDEQYF; CDR3nt: TGTGCCACCAGTGATTTGCGTATAGCGGGAGAGTCAGACGAGCAGTACTTC
j_gene: TRBJ2-6; abundance: few; d_gene: NA; v_gene: TRBV18; CDR3aa: CASSSRSGSGANVLTF; CDR3nt: TGTGCCAGCTCATCTCGGTCAGGCTCTGGGGCCAACGTCCTGACTTTC
j_gene: TRBJ1-4; abundance: NA; d_gene: TRBD1; v_gene: TRBV18; CDR3aa: CASSEQGVGEKLFF; CDR3nt: TGTGCCAGCTCAGAACAGGGGGTCGGTGAAAAACTGTTTTTT
j_gene: TRBJ2-1; abundance: NA; d_gene: TRBD1; v_gene: TRBV27; CDR3aa: CASRIHGGWGQGGNEQFF; CDR3nt: TGTGCCAGCAGGATTCATGGGGGGTGGGGACAGGGGGGTAATGAGCAGTTCTTC
j_gene: TRBJ2-3; abundance: NA; d_gene: NA; v_gene: TRBV20-1; CDR3aa: CSVTPPGASKDTQYF; CDR3nt: TGCAGTGTTACCCCTCCGGGGGCTTCAAAGGATACGCAGTATTTT
j_gene: TRBJ2-1; abundance: few; d_gene: TRBD1; v_gene: TRBV6-2/TRBV6-3; CDR3aa: CASSSQGYPVDDQDEQFF; CDR3nt: TGTGCCAGCAGCTCACAGGGGTACCCCGTGGATGACCAAGATGAGCAGTTCTTC
j_gene: TRBJ2-5; abundance: NA; d_gene: NA; v_gene: TRBV20-1; CDR3aa: CSARTSYQETQYF; CDR3nt: TGCAGTGCTAGAACTAGCTACCAAGAGACCCAGTACTTC
j_gene: TRBJ1-6; abundance: few; d_gene: NA; v_gene: TRBV4-1; CDR3aa: CASSQKPTTTGDSPLHF; CDR3nt: TGCGCCAGCAGCCAAAAACCGACCACCACCGGGGATTCACCCCTCCACTTT